The clone carrying this T cell receptor (beta chain) was recorded once. These data belong to a study of T cells in Graves' hyperthyroidism and ophthalmopathy. Patients were aged 18 to 65, had disease duration under 2 months, and had newly diagnosed hyperthyroidism. Researchers amplified the TCR beta CDR3 regions from RNA transcripts. A set of HTBI primers served as the primers for a first-round RT-PCR of the TCR CDR3. TCRdb re-derived calls from the multiplex PCR reads in MiXCR, one entry per CDR3 protein. This sample has about half a million distinct CDR3 sequences; roughly 20% occur once, and the top ten carry about 30%. Sequencing input: blood. This sequence was found in a man in his late teens or twenties with Graves' hyperthyroidism.

The CDR3 bases are TGTGCCAGCAGTTTAGGGGGGGTTTCCTCCTACGAGCAGTACTTC. It is translated as CASSLGGVSSYEQYF. The gene calls are TRBV28 and TRBJ2-7; 7 nucleotides line up with TRBD2. Trimming at V came to 2 bases and at J to 0 bases, leaving 4 bases not matched to a gene. Germline V gene data show CDR1 as MDHEN and CDR2 as SYDVKM. This CDR3 comprises 15 residues.